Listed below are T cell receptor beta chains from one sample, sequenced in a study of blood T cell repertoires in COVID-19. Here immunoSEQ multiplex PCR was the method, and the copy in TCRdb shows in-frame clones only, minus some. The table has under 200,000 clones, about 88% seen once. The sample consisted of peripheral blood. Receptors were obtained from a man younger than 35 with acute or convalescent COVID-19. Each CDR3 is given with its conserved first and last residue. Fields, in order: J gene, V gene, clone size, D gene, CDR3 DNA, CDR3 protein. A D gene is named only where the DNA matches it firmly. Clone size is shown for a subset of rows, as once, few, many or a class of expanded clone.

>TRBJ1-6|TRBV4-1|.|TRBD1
TGCGCCAGCAGCCAAGACAGGGGGCGACGCTCACCCCTCCACTTT
CASSQDRGRRSPLHF
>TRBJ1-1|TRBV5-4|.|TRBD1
TGTGCCAGCACCGCAACGGCGGGACAGGGGCTGTCTGAAGCTTTCTTT
CASTATAGQGLSEAFF
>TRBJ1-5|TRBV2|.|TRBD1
TGTGCCAGCGACAGGGGGTTAAGGGGCAATCAGCCCCAGCATTTT
CASDRGLRGNQPQHF
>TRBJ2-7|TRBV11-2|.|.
TGTGCCAGCAGCTTATCTTCCTACGAGCAGTACTTC
CASSLSSYEQYF
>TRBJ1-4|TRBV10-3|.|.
TGTGCCATCAGTGATGGAGGGGAAAAACTGTTTTTT
CAISDGGEKLFF
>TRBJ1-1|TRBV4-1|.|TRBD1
TGCGCCAGCAGCCAAGTCGGGACAGCGAACACTGAAGCTTTCTTT
CASSQVGTANTEAFF
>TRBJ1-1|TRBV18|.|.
TGTGCCAGCTCATCTAGACTCCAGACAGGGAACACTGAAGCTTTCTTT
CASSSRLQTGNTEAFF
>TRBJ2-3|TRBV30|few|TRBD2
TGTGCCTGGAGTCGGGACTACACAGATACGCAGTATTTT
CAWSRDYTDTQYF
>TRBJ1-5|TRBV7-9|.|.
TGTGCCAGCAGTCAATTGGGGGGGCCCCAGCATTTT
CASSQLGGPQHF
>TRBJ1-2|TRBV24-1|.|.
TGTGCCACCAGTGCCCGGGGGGGATATGGCTACACCTTC
CATSARGGYGYTF
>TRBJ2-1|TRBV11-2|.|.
TGTGCCAGCAGCCCCGGGTCTAAGGAGCAGTTCTTC
CASSPGSKEQFF
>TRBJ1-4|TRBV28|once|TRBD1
TGTGCCAGCAGTCCAGGGGGACCGAATGAAAAACTGTTTTTT
CASSPGGPNEKLFF